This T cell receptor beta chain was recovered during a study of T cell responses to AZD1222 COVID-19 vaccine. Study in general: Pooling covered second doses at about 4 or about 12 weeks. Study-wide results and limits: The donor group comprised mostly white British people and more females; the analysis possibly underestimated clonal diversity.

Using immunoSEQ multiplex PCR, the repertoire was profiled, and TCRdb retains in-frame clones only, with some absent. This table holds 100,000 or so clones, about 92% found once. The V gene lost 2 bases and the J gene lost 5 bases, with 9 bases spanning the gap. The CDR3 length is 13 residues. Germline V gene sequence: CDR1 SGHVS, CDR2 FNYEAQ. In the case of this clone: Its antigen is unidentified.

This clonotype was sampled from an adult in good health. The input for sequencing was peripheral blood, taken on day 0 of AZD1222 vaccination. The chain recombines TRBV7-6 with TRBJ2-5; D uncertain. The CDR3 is CASSLYVSETQYF. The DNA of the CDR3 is TGTGCCAGCAGCTTATATGTTTCTGAGACCCAGTACTTC.